The sequence of this T cell receptor (beta chain) was determined in a study of blood T cell repertoires in COVID-19. Sequencing was performed with immunoSEQ multiplex PCR; in TCRdb, only in-frame clones are kept and a portion is missing. The sample shows over 35,000 clones, about 88% of them seen only once. Germline V gene lookup returns CDR1 MNHEY and CDR2 SMNVEV (reference sequence). This CDR3 has 15 residues. V lost 0 bases and J 0 bases, leaving 7 bases between the germline ends. Input material: peripheral blood. The sequence came from a man aged 70 or older with active COVID-19. The chain couples TRBV27 to TRBJ2-3; possible D gene TRBD2, 5 bases. This CDR3 reads CASSLSTGSTDTQYF. In DNA form, the CDR3 reads TGTGCCAGCAGTTTATCGACGGGAAGCACAGATACGCAGTATTTT.